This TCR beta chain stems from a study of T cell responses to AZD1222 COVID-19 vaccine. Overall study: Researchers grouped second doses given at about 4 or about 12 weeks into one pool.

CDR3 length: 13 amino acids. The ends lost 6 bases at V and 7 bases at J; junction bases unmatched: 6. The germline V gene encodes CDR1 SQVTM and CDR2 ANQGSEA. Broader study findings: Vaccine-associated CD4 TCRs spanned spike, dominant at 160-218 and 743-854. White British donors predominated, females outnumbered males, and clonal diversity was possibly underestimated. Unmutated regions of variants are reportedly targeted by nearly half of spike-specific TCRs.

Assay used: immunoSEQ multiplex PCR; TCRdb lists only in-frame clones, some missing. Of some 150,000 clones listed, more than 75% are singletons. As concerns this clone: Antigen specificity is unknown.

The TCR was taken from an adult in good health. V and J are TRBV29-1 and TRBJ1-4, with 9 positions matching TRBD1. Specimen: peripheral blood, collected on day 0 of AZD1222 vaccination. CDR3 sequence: CSVVGTGSEKLFF. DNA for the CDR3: TGCAGCGTAGTGGGGACAGGGAGTGAAAAACTGTTTTTT.